These T cell receptor beta chains were read from a single sample in a study of regulatory T cells in long-lasting Graves disease. MiXCR was run by TCRdb on the multiplex PCR reads, yielding one entry per CDR3 protein. The sample lists 420,000 or so distinct CDR3 sequences; about 15% were seen once. This sample also belongs to another study, concerning T cells in Graves' hyperthyroidism and ophthalmopathy.

Sequencing was performed on peripheral blood mononuclear cells (PBMCs), taken at new diagnosis, from a patient treated with antithyroid drugs. These receptor sequences come from a woman younger than 30 with Graves disease. The CDR3 runs from the conserved cysteine through the conserved F or W. D genes are given only for firm matches. Expanded clones are given a class, and other clones once, few, many or no size at all.

TRBJ2-1 TRBV28 . 14 many CARRWALRYNEQFF TGTGCCCGGCGATGGGCCCTTCGATACAATGAGCAGTTCTTC
TRBJ2-7 TRBV18 . 16 many CASSPNQIIPSYEQYF TGTGCCAGCTCACCTAATCAAATAATTCCCTCCTACGAGCAGTACTTC
TRBJ2-7 TRBV24-1 . 15 many CATSRRDGGPGEQYF TGTGCCACCAGCCGACGGGACGGAGGCCCGGGCGAGCAGTACTTC
TRBJ1-4 TRBV2 . 13 many CASSRDINEKLFF TGTGCCAGCAGTAGGGACATAAATGAAAAACTGTTTTTT
TRBJ2-2 TRBV28 TRBD2 15 many CASSTTSAGFGELFF TGTGCCAGCAGTACAACTAGCGCAGGGTTCGGGGAGCTGTTTTTT
TRBJ1-1 TRBV5-1 . 13 few CDNSFRENTEAFF TGCGACAACAGCTTTAGGGAAAACACTGAAGCTTTCTTT
TRBJ2-2 TRBV4-3 . 13 . CASSTTGTGELFF TGCGCCAGCAGCACCACGGGGACCGGGGAGCTGTTTTTT
TRBJ2-1 TRBV24-1 TRBD2 16 many CATSDIAGGPYNEQFF TGTGCCACCAGTGATATTGCGGGAGGGCCCTACAATGAGCAGTTCTTC
TRBJ2-1 TRBV20-1 TRBD2 16 few CSASGLAGGPYNEQFF TGCAGTGCTTCGGGACTAGCGGGAGGGCCCTACAATGAGCAGTTCTTC
TRBJ2-2 TRBV11-1 . 24 . CASSQEVRLANYNEQFFGPGELFF .
TRBJ2-1 TRBV15 TRBD1 11 few CATREQGNPFF TGTGCCACCCGCGAACAGGGGAACCCATTCTTC
TRBJ1-1 TRBV7-9 . 12 . CACSLGQEPAFF TGTGCCTGCAGCTTAGGTCAAGAGCCAGCTTTCTTT
TRBJ2-1 TRBV28 . 14 many CASSFWQDYNEQFF TGTGCCAGCAGTTTTTGGCAGGACTACAATGAGCAGTTCTTC